The next 2 T cell receptor beta chains were all read from a single sample in a study of identical twins. TCRdb independently ran MiXCR on the 5' RACE reads; one entry per CDR3 protein. The profile shows around 1.7 million distinct CDR3 sequences, roughly a third of them singletons. The sequenced material came from cord blood. The receptors were sampled from a newborn girl in good health.

Only a few counts were recorded for this clonotype. An end of the junction does not agree with germline; a read error may underlie this. The chain joins TRBV20-1 to TRBJ2-7, with 12 bases that match TRBD2. CDR3 size: 14 residues. Germline V gives CDR1 DFQATT, CDR2 SNEGSKA (reference sequence). This chain's CDR3 is CIAEGTSGSYEQYF. Here the CDR3 DNA reads TGCATTGCTGAGGGGACTAGCGGGTCCTACGAGCAGTACTTC.

This clonotype showed up just a few times. J is TRBJ2-3 and V is TRBV6-5; D remains unclear. This CDR3 spans 14 amino acids. Germline V CDR1 and CDR2: MNHEY, SVGAGI. V was trimmed by 2 bases and J by 3 bases, leaving 9 bases between them. CDR3 loop: CASSYLGQTDTQYF. The DNA for the CDR3 is TGTGCCAGCAGTTACCTTGGGCAAACAGATACGCAGTATTTT.